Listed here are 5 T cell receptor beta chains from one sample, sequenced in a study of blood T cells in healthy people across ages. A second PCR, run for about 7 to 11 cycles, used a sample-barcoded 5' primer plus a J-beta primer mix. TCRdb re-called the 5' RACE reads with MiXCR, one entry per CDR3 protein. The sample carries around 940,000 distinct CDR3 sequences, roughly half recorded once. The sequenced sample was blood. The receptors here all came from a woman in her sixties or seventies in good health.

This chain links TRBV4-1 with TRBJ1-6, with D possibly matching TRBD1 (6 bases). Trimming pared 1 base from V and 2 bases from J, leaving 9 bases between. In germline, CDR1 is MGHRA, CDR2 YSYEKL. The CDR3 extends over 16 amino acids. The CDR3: CASSQAWTAYNSPLHF. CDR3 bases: TGCGCCAGCAGCCAAGCTTGGACAGCCTATAATTCACCCCTCCACTTT.

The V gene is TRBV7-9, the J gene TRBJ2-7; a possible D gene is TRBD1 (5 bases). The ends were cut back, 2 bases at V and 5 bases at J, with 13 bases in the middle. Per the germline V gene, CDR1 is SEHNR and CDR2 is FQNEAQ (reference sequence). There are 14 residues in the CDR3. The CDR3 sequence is CASSLSVGLNEQYF. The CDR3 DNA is TGTGCCAGCAGCTTATCCGTGGGGCTGAACGAGCAGTACTTC.

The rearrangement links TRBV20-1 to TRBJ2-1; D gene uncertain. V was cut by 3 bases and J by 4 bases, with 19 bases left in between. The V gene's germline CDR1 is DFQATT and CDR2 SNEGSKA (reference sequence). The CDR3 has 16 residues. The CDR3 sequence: CSARPTLGYTYNEQFF. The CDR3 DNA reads TGCAGTGCTAGGCCCACCTTGGGATATACTTACAATGAGCAGTTCTTC.

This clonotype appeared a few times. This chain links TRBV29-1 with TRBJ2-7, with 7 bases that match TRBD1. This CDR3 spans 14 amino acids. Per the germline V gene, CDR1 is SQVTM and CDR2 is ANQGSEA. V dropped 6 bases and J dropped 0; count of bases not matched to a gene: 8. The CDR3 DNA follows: TGCAGCGTAACAGGGGCATCTAGCTCCTACGAGCAGTACTTC. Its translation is CSVTGASSSYEQYF.

CDR3 in DNA: TGCGCCAGCAGCCAAATAGCGGGAGGGCGCAACGAGCAGTACTTC. It is translated as CASSQIAGGRNEQYF. The chain joins TRBV4-1 to TRBJ2-7; 11 bases are shared with TRBD2. The V gene end was trimmed by 2 bases and the J gene end by 5 bases; junction bases not matched to a gene: 5. This CDR3 contains 15 residues. CDR1 and CDR2 from the germline V gene are MGHRA and YSYEKL.